Sequencing of this TCR beta chain was carried out in a study of beta chain features in type 1 diabetes. Across the study: Patients did not differ from healthy donors in age, gender or cell yield. Study-wide results and caveats: Type 1 diabetes patients showed a moderate but significant shortening of TCRB CDR3s in all four CD4+ subsets.

Reverse transcription of all isolated RNA meant that expressed TCRB transcripts were sequenced. The average output of naive, central memory and regulatory T cell samples was 3.6 million or so reads. The method was immunoSEQ multiplex PCR; TCRdb's version includes in-frame clones alone and lacks a portion of them. The data hold hundreds of thousands of clones, with about an eighth observed a single time. The sample holds a few counts of this clone. The antigen is unknown. Germline loops: CDR1 SGHRS, CDR2 YFSETQ. The J segment lost 5 bases and the V segment lost 0 bases, leaving 4 bases of the junction unmatched. The CDR3 is made up of 15 amino acids.

The V gene is TRBV5-1, the J gene TRBJ2-3; 9 bases are shared with TRBD2. The sample consisted of naive CD4+ T cells from blood. This receptor was identified in a man between 18 and 29 years old with type 1 diabetes. As DNA, the CDR3 is TGCGCCAGCAGCTTGGTCGGCGGGAGGGAAGATACGCAGTATTTT. Its protein is CASSLVGGREDTQYF.